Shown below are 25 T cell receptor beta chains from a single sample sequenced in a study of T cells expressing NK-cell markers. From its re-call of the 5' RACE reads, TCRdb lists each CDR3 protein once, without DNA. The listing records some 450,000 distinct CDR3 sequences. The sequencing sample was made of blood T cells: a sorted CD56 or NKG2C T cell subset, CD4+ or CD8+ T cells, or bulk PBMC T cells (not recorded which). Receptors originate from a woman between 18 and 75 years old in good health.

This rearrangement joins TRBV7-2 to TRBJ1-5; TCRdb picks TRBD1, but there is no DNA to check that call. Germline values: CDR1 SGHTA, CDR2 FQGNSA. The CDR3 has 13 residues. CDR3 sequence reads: CASSIRGEQPQHF.

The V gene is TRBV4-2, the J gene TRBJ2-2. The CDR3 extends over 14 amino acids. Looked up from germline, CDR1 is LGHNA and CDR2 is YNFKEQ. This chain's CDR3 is CASSQEGSFGELFF.

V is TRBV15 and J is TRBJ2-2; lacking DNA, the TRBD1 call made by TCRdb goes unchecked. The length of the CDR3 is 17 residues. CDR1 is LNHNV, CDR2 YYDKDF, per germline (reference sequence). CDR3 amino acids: CATSRDWLDRVPGELFF.

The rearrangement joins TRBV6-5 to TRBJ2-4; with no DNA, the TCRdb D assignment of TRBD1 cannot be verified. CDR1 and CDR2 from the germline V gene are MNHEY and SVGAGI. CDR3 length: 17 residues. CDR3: CASSYWGLRGAKNIQYF.

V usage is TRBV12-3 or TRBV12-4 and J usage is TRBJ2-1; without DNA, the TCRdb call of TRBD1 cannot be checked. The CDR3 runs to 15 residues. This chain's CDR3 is CASTPSGTGAGEQFF.

The CDR3 protein is CSVRASGREYNEQFF. The V gene is TRBV20-1, the J gene TRBJ2-1; there is no DNA to check the TCRdb D call of TRBD2. Germline CDR1 reads DFQATT; CDR2 reads SNEGSKA (reference sequence). The CDR3 spans 15 residues.

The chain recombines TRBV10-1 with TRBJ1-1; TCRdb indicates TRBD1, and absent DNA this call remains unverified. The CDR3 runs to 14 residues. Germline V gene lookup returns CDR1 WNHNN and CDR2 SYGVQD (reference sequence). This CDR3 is CASRATGANTEAFF.

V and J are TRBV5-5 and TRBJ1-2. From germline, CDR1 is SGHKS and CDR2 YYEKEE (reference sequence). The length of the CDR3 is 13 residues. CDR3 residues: CASSLTYNYGYTF.

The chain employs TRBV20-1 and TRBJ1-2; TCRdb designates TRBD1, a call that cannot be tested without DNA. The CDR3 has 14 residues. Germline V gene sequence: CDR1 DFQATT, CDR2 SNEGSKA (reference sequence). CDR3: CSAREAGQNYGYTF.

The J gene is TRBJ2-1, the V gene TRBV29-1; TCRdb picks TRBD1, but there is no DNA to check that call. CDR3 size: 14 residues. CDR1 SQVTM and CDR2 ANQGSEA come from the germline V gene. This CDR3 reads CSVARGGLHNEQFF.

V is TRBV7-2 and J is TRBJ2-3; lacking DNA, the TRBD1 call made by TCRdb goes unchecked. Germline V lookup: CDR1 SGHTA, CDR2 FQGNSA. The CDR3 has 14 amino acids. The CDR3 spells CASRPGFSTDTQYF.

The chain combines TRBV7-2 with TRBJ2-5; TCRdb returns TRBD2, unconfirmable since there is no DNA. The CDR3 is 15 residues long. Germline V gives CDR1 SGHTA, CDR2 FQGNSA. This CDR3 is CASGPRLFPTETQYF. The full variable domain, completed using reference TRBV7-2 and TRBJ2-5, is GAGVSQSPSNKVTEKGKDVELRCDPISGHTALYWYRQSLGQGLEFLIYFQGNSAPDKSGLPSDRFSAERTGGSVSTLTIQRTQQEDSAVYLCASGPRLFPTETQYFGPGTRLLVL.

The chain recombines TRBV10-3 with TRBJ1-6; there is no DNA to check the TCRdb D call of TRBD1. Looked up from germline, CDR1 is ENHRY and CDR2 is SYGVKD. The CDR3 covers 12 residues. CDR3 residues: CAISRGNSPLHF.

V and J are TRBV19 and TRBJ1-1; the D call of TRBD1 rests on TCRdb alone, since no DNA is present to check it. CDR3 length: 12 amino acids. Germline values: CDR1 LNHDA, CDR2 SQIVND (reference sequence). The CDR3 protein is CASMARGAEAFF.

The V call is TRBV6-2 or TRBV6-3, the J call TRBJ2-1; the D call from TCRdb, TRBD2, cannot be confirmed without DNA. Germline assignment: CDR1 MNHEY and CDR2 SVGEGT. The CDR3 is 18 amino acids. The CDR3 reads CASSYDLHSGSAYNEQFF.

CDR3 loop: CASSDRGHDTGELFF. The rearrangement uses TRBV5-1 and TRBJ2-2; the TRBD1 assignment by TCRdb is unverifiable without DNA. The CDR3 loop spans 15 amino acids. Germline CDR1 SGHRS, CDR2 YFSETQ.

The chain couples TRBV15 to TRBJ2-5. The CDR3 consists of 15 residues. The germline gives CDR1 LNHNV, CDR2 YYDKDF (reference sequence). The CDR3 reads CATSPSVWLGETQYF.

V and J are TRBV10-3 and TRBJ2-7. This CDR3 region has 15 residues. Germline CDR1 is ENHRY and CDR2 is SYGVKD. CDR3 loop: CAISERMRSGYEQYF.

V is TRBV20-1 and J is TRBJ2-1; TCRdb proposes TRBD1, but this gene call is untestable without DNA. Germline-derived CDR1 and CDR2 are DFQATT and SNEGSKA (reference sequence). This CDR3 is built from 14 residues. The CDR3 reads CSASREWGYNEQFF.

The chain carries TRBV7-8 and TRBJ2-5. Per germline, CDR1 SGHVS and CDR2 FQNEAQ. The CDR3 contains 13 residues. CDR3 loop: CASTDWKQETQYF.

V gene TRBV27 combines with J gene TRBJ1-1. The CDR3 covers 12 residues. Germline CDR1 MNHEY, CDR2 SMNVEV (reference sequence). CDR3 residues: CASSFKGSEAFF.

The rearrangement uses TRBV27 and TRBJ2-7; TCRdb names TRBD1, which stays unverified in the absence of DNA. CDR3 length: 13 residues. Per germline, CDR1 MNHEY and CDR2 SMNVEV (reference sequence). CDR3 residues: CASSGGGAYEQYF.

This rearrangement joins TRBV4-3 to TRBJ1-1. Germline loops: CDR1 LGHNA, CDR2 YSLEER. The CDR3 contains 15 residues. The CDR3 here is CASSQTPQANTEAFF.

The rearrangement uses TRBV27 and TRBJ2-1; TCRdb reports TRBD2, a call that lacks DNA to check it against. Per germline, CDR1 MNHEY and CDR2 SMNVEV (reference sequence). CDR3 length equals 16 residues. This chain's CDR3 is CASSPTPRGLGNEQFF.

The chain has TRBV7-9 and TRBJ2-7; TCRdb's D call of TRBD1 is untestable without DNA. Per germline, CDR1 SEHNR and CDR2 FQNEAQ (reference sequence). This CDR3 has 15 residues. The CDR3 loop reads CASSPMSGGGYEQYF. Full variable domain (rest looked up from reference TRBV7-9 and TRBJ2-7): DTGVSQNPRHKITKRGQNVTFRCDPISEHNRLYWYRQTLGQGPEFLTYFQNEAQLEKSRLLSDRFSAERPKGSFSTLEIQRTEQGDSAMYLCASSPMSGGGYEQYFGPGTRLTVT.